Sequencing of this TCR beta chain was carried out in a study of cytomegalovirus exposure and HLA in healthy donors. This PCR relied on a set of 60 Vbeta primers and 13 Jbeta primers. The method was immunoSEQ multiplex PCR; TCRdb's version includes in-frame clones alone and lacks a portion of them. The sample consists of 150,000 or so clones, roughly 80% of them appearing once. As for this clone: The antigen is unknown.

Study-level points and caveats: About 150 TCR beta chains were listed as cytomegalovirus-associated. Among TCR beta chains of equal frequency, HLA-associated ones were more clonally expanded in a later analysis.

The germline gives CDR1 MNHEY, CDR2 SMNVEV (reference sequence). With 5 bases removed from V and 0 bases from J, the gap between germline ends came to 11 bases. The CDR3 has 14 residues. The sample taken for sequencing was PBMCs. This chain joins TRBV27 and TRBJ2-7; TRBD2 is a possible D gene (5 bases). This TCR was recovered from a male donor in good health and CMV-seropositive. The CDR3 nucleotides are TGTGCCAGCAGTCGCGCAGCGGTCTCCTACGAGCAGTACTTC. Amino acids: CASSRAAVSYEQYF.